Sequencing of this T cell receptor (beta chain) was carried out in a study of blood T cell repertoires in COVID-19. TCRdb's table, derived via immunoSEQ multiplex PCR, lists solely in-frame clones and lacks some. The sample lists over 450,000 clones, approximately 88% seen once, with 7.5% to 9% in the top ten. The V gene end was trimmed by 3 bases and the J gene end by 1 base; junction bases not matched to a gene: 7. CDR3 size: 17 residues. In germline, CDR1 is KGHSH, CDR2 LQKENI. The sequence derives from a woman aged 50 to 60 with COVID-19, enrolled during active disease. Sequenced input: peripheral blood. This chain links TRBV18 with TRBJ1-3; 9 positions agree with TRBD1. The CDR3 region has the DNA TGTGCCAGCTCACCCGGGACAGGGACTGGGTCTGGAAACACCATATATTTT. Translating it yields CASSPGTGTGSGNTIYF.